One and the same sample provided the 28 T cell receptor beta chains below, sequenced in a study of cytomegalovirus exposure and HLA in healthy donors. Primers included in the PCR were 60 Vbeta and 13 Jbeta primers. TCRdb's table, derived via immunoSEQ multiplex PCR, lists solely in-frame clones and lacks some. The data show 110,000 to 150,000 clones, around 10% seen once. The specimen sequenced was PBMCs. These TCRs come from a man aged 50 to 60 in good health and CMV-seronegative.

This clone has a handful of counts. The genes are TRBV30 and TRBJ1-3; D unresolved. From germline, CDR1 is GTSNPN and CDR2 SVGIG (reference sequence). Between the trimmed V and J ends, which lost 0 bases and 2 bases, there was a span of 8 bases. The CDR3 contains 14 residues. The CDR3 spells CAWSVGGTGNTIYF. The CDR3 DNA is TGTGCCTGGAGTGTGGGAGGGACTGGAAACACCATATATTTT.

This clone came up a few times. The chain joins TRBV5-6 to TRBJ2-7; no firm D call. Germline loops: CDR1 SGHDT, CDR2 YYEEEE. The V end lost 1 base, the J end lost 2 bases, and 10 bases lay between the germline ends. This CDR3 is 14 amino acids long. As DNA, the CDR3 is TGTGCCAGCAGCTTGACGGCGGCAACCTACGAGCAGTACTTC. Translating it yields CASSLTAATYEQYF.

A few counts support this clone. The chain links TRBV12-5 to TRBJ2-3; 7 bases are a match to TRBD2. V gave up 4 bases and J gave up 7 bases; unmatched junction bases: 11. CDR1 is LGHNT, CDR2 FRNRAP, per germline. This CDR3 has 15 amino acids. The chain's CDR3 is CASGSPAEAGYTQYF. Here the CDR3 DNA reads TGTGCTAGTGGTTCCCCGGCGGAAGCGGGATATACGCAGTATTTT.

The chain combines TRBV14 with TRBJ2-7, with 8 bases that match TRBD1. The CDR3 covers 14 residues. V dropped 3 bases and J dropped 2; count of bases not matched to a gene: 3. CDR1 SGHDN and CDR2 FVKESK come from the germline V gene. The CDR3 loop is CASSHGQGTYEQYF. For the CDR3, the DNA is TGTGCCAGCAGCCACGGACAGGGTACCTACGAGCAGTACTTC.

This clone has more than one count but fewer than ten. The rearrangement uses TRBV7-2 and TRBJ2-5; TRBD2 matches at 9 bases. The CDR3 loop spans 15 amino acids. CDR1 is SGHTA, CDR2 FQGNSA, per germline. Germline trimming cut 3 bases from V and 3 bases from J; bases unmatched to any gene: 5. The CDR3 nucleotides are TGTGCCAGCAGCTTGGGTAGCGGGGGTAAAGAGACCCAGTACTTC. This encodes CASSLGSGGKETQYF.

The chain has TRBV10-3 and TRBJ2-5; TRBD2 is a possible D gene (5 bases). CDR1 ENHRY and CDR2 SYGVKD come from the germline V gene. The CDR3 totals 14 residues. V was cut by 0 bases and J by 1 base, with 6 bases left in between. CDR3 in DNA: TGTGCCATCAGTGAGTCGGCGGGCCAAGAGACCCAGTACTTC. The encoded protein is CAISESAGQETQYF.

The chain combines TRBV7-6 with TRBJ2-1; 10 nucleotides line up with TRBD2. The CDR3 sequence is 16 residues long. The germline V gene encodes CDR1 SGHVS and CDR2 FNYEAQ. Unmatched junction bases numbered 6, after V lost 3 bases and J lost 4 bases. This CDR3 is CASSFGSGRAYNEQFF. CDR3 bases: TGTGCCAGCAGCTTTGGGAGCGGGAGGGCGTACAATGAGCAGTTCTTC.

The chain links TRBV25-1 to TRBJ2-2, with 8 positions matching TRBD1. J lost 5 bases, V lost 5 bases, and 10 bases had no gene match. CDR1 is MGHDK and CDR2 is SYGVNS in the germline V gene. The CDR3 runs 16 residues. DNA for the CDR3: TGTGCCAGCAGTTTAAGGCAGGGGGCTATGACCGGGGAGCTGTTTTTT. Protein: CASSLRQGAMTGELFF.

Only a few counts were recorded for this clone. This chain uses TRBV7-9 with TRBJ2-5; 10 nucleotides agree with TRBD1. V lost 4 bases to trimming and J lost 1 base; unmatched junction nucleotides: 6. Germline V gene lookup returns CDR1 SEHNR and CDR2 FQNEAQ (reference sequence). This CDR3 has 16 amino acids. The DNA for the CDR3 is TGTGCCAGCAGCTCTCCCGGGACAGGGGTCCAAGAGACCCAGTACTTC. Translating it yields CASSSPGTGVQETQYF.

The V call is TRBV7-8, the J call TRBJ2-7; perhaps TRBD2 as D (5 bases). The CDR3 is made up of 13 amino acids. Trimming left V 5 bases short and J 6 bases short, with 14 bases between. Germline loops: CDR1 SGHVS, CDR2 FQNEAQ. The CDR3 here is CASSRGLSSEQYF. DNA of the CDR3: TGTGCCAGCAGCCGTGGACTCTCTTCCGAGCAGTACTTC.

V usage is TRBV27 and J usage is TRBJ1-1; TRBD1 matches at 8 bases. In germline, CDR1 is MNHEY, CDR2 SMNVEV (reference sequence). Trimming took 3 bases from V and 4 from J; bases not matched to a gene: 7. The CDR3 has 15 residues. CDR3 loop: CASSFLNTGGTEAFF. The CDR3 coding sequence is TGTGCCAGCAGTTTTCTTAATACAGGGGGCACTGAAGCTTTCTTT.

This clone was picked up a small number of times. V is TRBV5-1 and J is TRBJ1-1; D gene ambiguous. Looked up from germline, CDR1 is SGHRS and CDR2 is YFSETQ. Trimming removed 4 bases from V and 2 bases from J, with 12 bases in between. CDR3 size: 14 residues. CDR3 residues: CASSHDIVNTEAFF. CDR3 in DNA: TGCGCCAGCAGCCACGATATAGTAAACACTGAAGCTTTCTTT.

The V gene is TRBV15, the J gene TRBJ2-7; TRBD2 is a possible D gene (5 bases). Germline V gene sequence: CDR1 LNHNV, CDR2 YYDKDF (reference sequence). The V gene lost 1 base and the J gene lost 2 bases, with 9 bases spanning the gap. The CDR3 has 14 amino acids. The chain's CDR3 is CATSRAAVAYEQYF. The CDR3, as DNA: TGTGCCACCAGCAGAGCAGCGGTAGCCTACGAGCAGTACTTC. Looking up the rest from reference TRBV15 and TRBJ2-7 gives the full variable domain: DAMVIQNPRYQVTQFGKPVTLSCSQTLNHNVMYWYQQKSSQAPKLLFHYYDKDFNNEADTPDNFQSRRPNTSFCFLDIRSPGLGDTAMYLCATSRAAVAYEQYFGPGTRLTVT.

The chain recombines TRBV7-2 with TRBJ1-3; D is uncertain. The CDR3 totals 15 residues. Trimming stripped 6 bases from V and 0 bases from J, with 12 bases between. Looked up from germline, CDR1 is SGHTA and CDR2 is FQGNSA. The CDR3 reads CASSPVEGSGNTIYF. CDR3 coding DNA: TGTGCCAGCAGTCCTGTCGAGGGCTCTGGAAACACCATATATTTT.

This clone was counted only a few times. The J gene is TRBJ2-5, the V gene TRBV27; 10 nucleotides align to TRBD2. Germline CDR1 is MNHEY and CDR2 is SMNVEV (reference sequence). There are 16 residues in the CDR3. With 6 bases clipped from V and 1 base from J, the junction kept 8 bases outside the gene matches. The CDR3 is CASSPQLAGIQETQYF. In DNA form, the CDR3 reads TGTGCCAGCAGCCCCCAACTAGCGGGGATCCAAGAGACCCAGTACTTC.

The chain recombines TRBV7-6 with TRBJ2-7; perhaps TRBD1 as D (5 bases). The CDR3 extends over 15 amino acids. The germline CDR1 and CDR2 sequences are SGHVS and FNYEAQ. V lost 1 base and J lost 0, with 10 bases in between. CDR3 protein: CASSLGTTSSYEQYF. CDR3 DNA: TGTGCCAGCAGCTTAGGGACAACCAGCTCCTACGAGCAGTACTTC.

The CDR3 protein is CASSSPGVEGTEAFF. Written as DNA, the CDR3 is TGTGCCAGCAGCTCGCCAGGGGTAGAGGGGACTGAAGCTTTCTTT. The genes are TRBV5-4 and TRBJ1-1; D may be TRBD1 (6 bases). CDR1 SGHNT and CDR2 YYREEE come from the germline V gene (reference sequence). The CDR3 sequence is 15 residues long. Trimming took 3 bases from V and 5 from J, leaving 17 bases between them.

This chain joins TRBV6-1 and TRBJ2-4, with D uncertain. V lost 0 bases to trimming and J lost 0 bases, with 6 bases between them. From germline, CDR1 is MNHNS and CDR2 SASEGT. The length of the CDR3 is 15 residues. The CDR3, as DNA: TGTGCCAGCAGTGAAGCGCGAGGAGCCAAAAACATTCAGTACTTC. Protein sequence: CASSEARGAKNIQYF.

The rearrangement uses TRBV18 and TRBJ1-1, with D possibly matching TRBD1 (5 bases). The ends were cut back, 4 bases at V and 6 bases at J, with 15 bases in the middle. The germline CDR1 and CDR2 sequences are KGHSH and LQKENI. CDR3 length: 14 amino acids. The CDR3 DNA reads as TGTGCCAGCTCACGGGGCAGGGTAGGTCCTGAAGCTTTCTTT. Translating it yields CASSRGRVGPEAFF.

The gene calls are TRBV30 and TRBJ1-6; a weak D match, TRBD1 (6 bases). Trimming took off 4 bases at V and 7 bases at J, with 14 bases between the two ends. Germline assignment: CDR1 GTSNPN and CDR2 SVGIG (reference sequence). The CDR3 has 14 amino acids. In DNA, the CDR3 is TGTGCCTGGACAAGAGGACAGAGAAATTCACCCCTCCACTTT. This translates into CAWTRGQRNSPLHF.

Notes on this clone: Other DNA sequences in the sample encode the same CDR3. The chain links TRBV28 to TRBJ1-2; TRBD1 matches at 9 bases. V gave up 7 bases and J gave up 4 bases; unmatched junction bases: 4. Germline CDR1 and CDR2: MDHEN and SYDVKM. The CDR3 is made up of 13 amino acids. The DNA for the CDR3 is TGTGCCAGCAACCCGGGACAGGGCTATGGCTACACCTTC. Translation gives CASNPGQGYGYTF.

This clone was seen a few times. The CDR3 loop is CASSSAGRNSNQPQHF. CDR3 in DNA: TGTGCCAGCAGCTCCGCAGGCCGTAATAGCAATCAGCCCCAGCATTTT. This chain uses TRBV7-8 with TRBJ1-5; D is uncertain. Germline CDR1 SGHVS, CDR2 FQNEAQ. The V gene lost 4 bases and the J gene lost 0 bases, with 13 bases spanning the gap. This CDR3 has 16 residues.

This clone was counted between two and nine times. The chain joins TRBV6-1 to TRBJ1-1; D ambiguous. The V end lost 3 bases, the J end lost 5 bases, and 10 bases lay between the germline ends. This CDR3 has 13 residues. Germline values: CDR1 MNHNS, CDR2 SASEGT. The CDR3 protein is CASSERVGTEAFF. CDR3 in DNA: TGTGCCAGCAGTGAGAGGGTCGGAACTGAAGCTTTCTTT.

The V and J genes are TRBV2 and TRBJ2-2; no definite D call. Trimming pared 0 bases from V and 7 bases from J, leaving 9 bases between. CDR1 is SNHLY, CDR2 FYNNEI, per germline. This CDR3 is built from 14 residues. This CDR3 reads CASSEALQVGELFF. DNA for the CDR3: TGTGCCAGCAGTGAAGCGCTTCAGGTCGGGGAGCTGTTTTTT.

This clone turned up a few times. V and J are TRBV27 and TRBJ1-6; 7 positions match TRBD1. The V and J ends lost 6 bases and 10 bases, in that order; junction bases with no gene match: 15. CDR3 length: 16 residues. Germline V lookup: CDR1 MNHEY, CDR2 SMNVEV (reference sequence). The CDR3, as DNA: TGTGCCAGCAGCCCTAATTTACAGGGGACGGGCTCACCCCTCCACTTT. Protein product: CASSPNLQGTGSPLHF.

CDR3 nucleotide sequence: TGTGCCAGCAGTTTCGGGACAGGGGGCTCCGAGCAGTACTTC. It encodes CASSFGTGGSEQYF. The chain links TRBV6-5 to TRBJ2-7; 12 bases line up with TRBD1. CDR3 length: 14 residues. Germline trimming cut 4 bases from V and 6 bases from J; bases unmatched to any gene: 4. Germline values: CDR1 MNHEY, CDR2 SVGAGI.

A few counts support this clone. Other DNA sequences within the sample encode an identical CDR3. The chain joins TRBV2 to TRBJ2-7; TRBD1 agrees at 7 bases. The CDR3 loop spans 14 amino acids. The J segment lost 4 bases and the V segment lost 3 bases, leaving 6 bases of the junction unmatched. Germline-derived CDR1 and CDR2 are SNHLY and FYNNEI. Here the CDR3 DNA reads TGTGCCAGCAGTGAGCAGGGGGTTCTTTACGAGCAGTACTTC. Translation gives CASSEQGVLYEQYF. Based on the CDR3 plus reference TRBV2 and TRBJ2-7, the full variable domain is EPEVTQTPSHQVTQMGQEVILRCVPISNHLYFYWYRQILGQKVEFLVSFYNNEISEKSEIFDDQFSVERPDGSNFTLKIRSTKLEDSAMYFCASSEQGVLYEQYFGPGTRLTVT.

A few counts support this clone. CDR3 sequence (DNA): TGCGCCAGCAGCTTGCAGGGTTTCACAGATACGCAGTATTTT. This encodes CASSLQGFTDTQYF. The chain carries TRBV5-1 and TRBJ2-3, with D possibly TRBD1 on 5 matching bases. Per the germline V gene, CDR1 is SGHRS and CDR2 is YFSETQ. Trimming pared 1 base from V and 2 bases from J, leaving 8 bases between. The CDR3 is 14 residues long.